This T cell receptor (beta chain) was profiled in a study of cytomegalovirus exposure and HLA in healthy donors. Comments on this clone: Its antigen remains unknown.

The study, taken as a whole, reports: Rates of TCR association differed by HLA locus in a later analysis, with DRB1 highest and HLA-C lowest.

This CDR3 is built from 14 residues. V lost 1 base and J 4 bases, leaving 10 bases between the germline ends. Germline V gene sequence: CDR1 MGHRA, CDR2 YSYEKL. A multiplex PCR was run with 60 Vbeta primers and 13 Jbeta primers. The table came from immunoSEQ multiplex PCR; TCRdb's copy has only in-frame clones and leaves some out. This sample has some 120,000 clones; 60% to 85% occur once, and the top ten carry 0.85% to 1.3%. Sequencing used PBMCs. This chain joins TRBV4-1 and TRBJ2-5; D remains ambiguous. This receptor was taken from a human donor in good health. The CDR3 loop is CASSQVAEIETQYF. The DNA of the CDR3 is TGCGCCAGCAGCCAAGTAGCTGAGATAGAGACCCAGTACTTC.